This TCR beta chain was documented in a study of cytomegalovirus exposure and HLA in healthy donors. This clone was seen just once. Its antigen remains unknown. Whole-study findings and limits: Across all donors, roughly uniform sequencing depth was an assumption of the presence/absence analyses.

Germline V gene data show CDR1 as SGHAT and CDR2 as FQNNGV. CDR3 length: 16 amino acids. Trimming at V came to 6 bases and at J to 1 base, leaving 7 bases not matched to a gene. Primers included in the PCR were 60 Vbeta and 13 Jbeta primers. Repertoires were generated with immunoSEQ multiplex PCR, while TCRdb's copy carries only in-frame clones and drops some. The data contain roughly 100,000 clones, under 85% of them singletons. The sequencing sample was made of PBMCs. The V call is TRBV11-2, the J call TRBJ1-3; 9 bases line up with TRBD1. The TCR originated in a woman aged 40 to 55 in good health and CMV-seronegative. Here the CDR3 DNA reads TGTGCCAGCAGTGCCACAGGGGGCTATTCTGGAAACACCATATATTTT. It is translated as CASSATGGYSGNTIYF.